This T cell receptor beta chain was documented in a study of cytomegalovirus exposure and HLA in healthy donors. The PCR used 60 Vbeta and 13 Jbeta primers. Method: immunoSEQ multiplex PCR; TCRdb's copy keeps in-frame clones and lacks some. The sample shows about 200,000 clones, about 86% of them seen only once. CDR3 length: 15 residues. J lost 5 bases, V lost 3 bases, and 7 bases had no gene match. The germline V gene encodes CDR1 MDHEN and CDR2 SYDVKM. The rearrangement uses TRBV28 and TRBJ1-2, with 9 nucleotides matching TRBD1. Sequencing used PBMCs. The clonotype comes from a man aged 35-49 years in good health and CMV-seropositive. CDR3 DNA sequence: TGTGCCAGCAGTTTTTCTGGGACAGGGAGATATGGCTACACCTTC. It translates to CASSFSGTGRYGYTF.